This T cell receptor beta chain was recovered during a study of graft-versus-host responses after intestinal transplantation. In the study overall: Each patient got anti-thymocyte globulin induction, then tacrolimus and steroids for three to four years.

The CDR3 has 16 amino acids. V was shortened by 1 base and J by 2 bases, with 15 bases between the two germline ends. Germline V gives CDR1 MNHNS, CDR2 SASEGT. This clone was recorded once. What it recognizes is unknown. The repertoire was sequenced with immunoSEQ multiplex PCR; TCRdb's copy has only in-frame clones and lacks some. The sample lists around 100,000 clones; over 85% were seen once. This specimen was unstimulated CD8+ T cells sorted from spleen or lymph node cells, taken before intestinal transplant. V is TRBV6-1 and J is TRBJ2-7; perhaps TRBD1 as D (6 bases). This TCR was sampled from a human donor who received an intestinal transplant. DNA of the CDR3: TGTGCCAGCAGTGAAGGAACAGGGCTTCGACCCTACGAGCAGTACTTC. This translates into CASSEGTGLRPYEQYF.